The following is a T cell receptor beta chain sequence with its context. TCRdb keeps only in-frame clones here, not all; method: immunoSEQ multiplex PCR. The table lists approximately 91,000 clones, 70% to 90% of them singletons. Trimming left V 6 bases short and J 8 bases short, with 10 bases between. CDR3 length equals 12 residues. Germline lookup yields CDR1 SEHNR and CDR2 FQNEAQ (reference sequence). The data stem from a study of blood T cell repertoires in COVID-19. The chain carries TRBV7-9 and TRBJ2-2, with a tentative D call TRBD2 (6 bases). The sequence was obtained from a man between 65 and 79 years old with acute or convalescent COVID-19. Sequencing was performed on peripheral blood. The CDR3 protein is CASSPLAGELFF. For the CDR3, the DNA is TGTGCCAGCAGTCCCCTAGCGGGGGAGCTGTTTTTT.